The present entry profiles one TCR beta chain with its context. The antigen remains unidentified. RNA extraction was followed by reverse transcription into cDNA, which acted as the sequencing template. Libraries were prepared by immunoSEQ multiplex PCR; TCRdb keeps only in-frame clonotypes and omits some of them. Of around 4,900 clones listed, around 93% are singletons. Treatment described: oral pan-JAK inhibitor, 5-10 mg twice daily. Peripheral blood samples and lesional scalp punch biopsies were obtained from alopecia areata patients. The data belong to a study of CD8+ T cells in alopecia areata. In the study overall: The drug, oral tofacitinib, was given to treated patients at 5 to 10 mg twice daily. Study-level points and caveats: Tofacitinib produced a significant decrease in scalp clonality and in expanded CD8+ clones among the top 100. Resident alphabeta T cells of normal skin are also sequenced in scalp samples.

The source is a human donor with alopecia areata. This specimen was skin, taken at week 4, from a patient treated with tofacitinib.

CDR3 nucleotide sequence: TGCAGCGTTGAATGGGACAGAAACGAGCAGTACTTC. Translated: CSVEWDRNEQYF. The chain is built from TRBV29-1 and TRBJ2-7; 7 nucleotides align to TRBD1. The CDR3 runs to 12 residues. Germline loops: CDR1 SQVTM, CDR2 ANQGSEA. The V segment lost 2 bases and the J segment 5 bases; nucleotides outside the gene matches: 3.